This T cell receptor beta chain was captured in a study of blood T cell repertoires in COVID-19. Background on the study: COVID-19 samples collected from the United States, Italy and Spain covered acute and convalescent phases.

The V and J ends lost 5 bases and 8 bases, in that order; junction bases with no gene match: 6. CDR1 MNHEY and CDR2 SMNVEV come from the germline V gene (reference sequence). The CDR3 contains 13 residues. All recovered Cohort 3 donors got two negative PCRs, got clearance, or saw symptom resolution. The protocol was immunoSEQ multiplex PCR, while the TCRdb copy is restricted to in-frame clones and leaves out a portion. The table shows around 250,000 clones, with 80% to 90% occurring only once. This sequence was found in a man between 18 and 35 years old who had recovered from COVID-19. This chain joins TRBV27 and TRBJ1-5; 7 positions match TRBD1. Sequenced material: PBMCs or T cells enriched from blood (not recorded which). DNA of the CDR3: TGTGCCAGCAGTAGACAGGGAAGAGAGCCCCAGCATTTT. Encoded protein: CASSRQGREPQHF.